Listed below are T cell receptor beta chains from one sample, sequenced in a study of beta chain features in type 1 diabetes. Using immunoSEQ multiplex PCR, the repertoire was profiled, and TCRdb retains in-frame clones only, with some absent. The repertoire includes 300,000 to 350,000 clones, roughly 8% of them detected once, and more than 0.4% sits in the top ten. Sequencing used central memory CD4+ T cells from blood. The receptor set was obtained from a woman aged 18-35 years in good health. The CDR3 runs from the conserved cysteine through the conserved F or W. A D gene is named only where the DNA matches it firmly. Not every row has a clone size; where given, it reads once, few, many or a size class.

>TRBJ1-3|few|.|14|TRBV9
CASSANPDVLTIYF
TGTGCCAGCAGCGCTAACCCCGACGTACTCACCATATATTTT
>TRBJ2-5|.|TRBD1|13|TRBV7-2
CASSLDRQETQYF
TGTGCCAGCAGCTTGGACAGGCAAGAGACCCAGTACTTC
>TRBJ1-1|many|.|13|TRBV10-3
CAISDERNTEAFF
TGTGCCATCAGTGACGAGAGGAACACTGAAGCTTTCTTT
>TRBJ2-7|few|.|15|TRBV19
CASSIPRDGSYEQYF
TGTGCCAGTAGTATCCCCAGGGATGGATCCTACGAGCAGTACTTC
>TRBJ1-1|.|TRBD1|15|TRBV7-9
CASSSKFDRDFEAFF
TGTGCCAGCAGCTCGAAATTTGACAGGGACTTTGAAGCTTTCTTT
>TRBJ2-1|few|.|14|TRBV5-1
CASRQGLPHNEQFF
TGCGCCAGCAGACAGGGCCTCCCTCACAATGAGCAGTTCTTC
>TRBJ2-1|.|TRBD2|16|TRBV4-2
CASSQSGGSLYNEQFF
TGTGCCAGCAGCCAATCTGGCGGGAGTCTCTACAATGAGCAGTTCTTC
>TRBJ1-1|few|TRBD1|16|TRBV19
CASSSLAGGPNTEAFF
TGTGCCAGTAGTTCCCTCGCAGGGGGCCCGAACACTGAAGCTTTCTTT
>TRBJ2-6|.|.|17|TRBV4-2
CASSLNSAYSGANVLTF
TGTGCCAGCAGCCTAAACAGCGCCTACTCTGGGGCCAACGTCCTGACTTTC
>TRBJ2-1|few|TRBD2|20|TRBV18
CASSPRETSGSIGTHNEQFF
TGTGCCAGCTCACCTAGAGAAACAAGCGGGAGCATCGGAACCCACAATGAGCAGTTCTTC
>TRBJ1-2|few|.|13|TRBV6-1
CATTSKPNYGYTF
TGTGCCACCACGTCCAAGCCTAACTATGGCTACACCTTC
>TRBJ2-3|few|.|13|TRBV10-3
CAITAGSTDTQYF
TGTGCCATCACGGCGGGGAGCACAGATACGCAGTATTTT
>TRBJ2-3|few|TRBD2|17|TRBV4-3
CASSQETSGGYTDTQYF
TGCGCCAGCAGCCAAGAAACTAGCGGAGGGTATACAGATACGCAGTATTTT
>TRBJ2-3|many|TRBD1|14|TRBV10-3
CAIRTGTGADTQYF
TGTGCCATCAGGACCGGGACAGGGGCAGATACGCAGTATTTT
>TRBJ1-1|once|.|14|TRBV6-5
CASTNGAMNTEAFF
TGTGCCAGCACCAACGGGGCCATGAACACTGAAGCTTTCTTT
>TRBJ2-3|few|TRBD2|14|TRBV11-2
CASSLQREAYTQYF
TGTGCCAGCAGCCTTCAGCGGGAGGCGTATACGCAGTATTTT
>TRBJ2-5|few|TRBD2|14|TRBV7-2
CASSLGGELAGVYF
TGTGCCAGCAGCTTAGGAGGGGAACTAGCGGGAGTGTACTTC
>TRBJ2-6|few|.|16|TRBV7-6
CASSSDRNSGANVLTF
TGTGCCAGCAGCTCCGACAGGAACTCTGGGGCCAACGTCCTGACTTTC
>TRBJ2-2|.|.|15|TRBV25-1
CASSGDTWNTGELFF
TGTGCCAGCAGTGGGGACACCTGGAACACCGGGGAGCTGTTTTTT
>TRBJ2-7|few|TRBD1|14|TRBV2
CASSDGQGSYEQYF
TGTGCCAGCAGCGACGGACAGGGGAGCTACGAGCAGTACTTC
>TRBJ2-2|few|TRBD2|16|TRBV4-1
CASSQVSGSGTGELFF
TGCGCCAGCAGCCAAGTTAGCGGGAGCGGTACCGGGGAGCTGTTTTTT
>TRBJ2-2|.|.|15|TRBV28
CASSPSTSLRGELFF
TGTGCCAGCAGTCCATCGACATCCCTCCGGGGGGAGCTGTTTTTT
>TRBJ2-3|.|.|15|TRBV15
CATSRDPRVGVTQYF
TGTGCCACCAGCAGGGACCCGAGGGTTGGGGTTACGCAGTATTTT
>TRBJ2-1|.|TRBD2|14|TRBV25-1
CASSPIGGYNEQFF
TGTGCCAGCAGTCCAATCGGGGGGTACAATGAGCAGTTCTTC
>TRBJ2-2|few|.|13|TRBV7-2
CASSLVRTGELFF
TGTGCCAGCAGCTTAGTGAGGACCGGGGAGCTGTTTTTT
>TRBJ2-7|few|TRBD1|15|TRBV5-1
CASSLGAGGYYEQYF
TGCGCCAGCAGCTTGGGTGCAGGGGGCTACTACGAGCAGTACTTC
>TRBJ2-2|.|TRBD2|17|TRBV5-5
CASSLVASGSVTGELFF
TGTGCCAGCAGCTTGGTGGCTAGCGGGAGTGTTACCGGGGAGCTGTTTTTT
>TRBJ2-1|few|.|13|TRBV5-1
CASSLTTTGEQFF
TGCGCCAGCAGCTTGACAACGACAGGAGAGCAGTTCTTC